Following are 26 T cell receptor beta chains from one sample sequenced in a study of T cell responses to AZD1222 COVID-19 vaccine. Method: immunoSEQ multiplex PCR; TCRdb's copy keeps in-frame clones and lacks some. The table has fewer than 50,000 clones, around 82% seen once. Sequencing was performed on peripheral blood, taken on day 0 of AZD1222 vaccination. These TCRs come from an adult in good health.

The chain links TRBV28 to TRBJ1-5; D unresolved. CDR3 length equals 13 residues. V dropped 5 bases and J dropped 7 bases, with 12 bases sitting between them. The V gene's germline CDR1 is MDHEN and CDR2 SYDVKM. CDR3 DNA: TGTGCCAGCAGTACCTACGGGCCACAGCCCCAGCATTTT. It encodes CASSTYGPQPQHF.

The gene calls are TRBV4-3 and TRBJ1-3; 7 nucleotides match TRBD1. CDR1 LGHNA and CDR2 YSLEER come from the germline V gene. The junction had 6 bases not matched to a gene; V was cut back by 4 bases and J by 0 bases. The CDR3 consists of 16 residues. Here the CDR3 reads CASSPDRDSSGNTIYF. In DNA form, the CDR3 reads TGCGCCAGCAGCCCCGACCGGGACAGCTCTGGAAACACCATATATTTT.

The CDR3 DNA sequence: TGTGCCAGCAGTTACTCGCAGGAGAATTCACCCCTCCACTTT. Its protein is CASSYSQENSPLHF. The chain has TRBV6-2 or TRBV6-3 and TRBJ1-6; no clear D gene. Germline V gene lookup returns CDR1 MNHEY and CDR2 SVGEGT. Trimming stripped 0 bases from V and 7 bases from J, with 7 bases between. The CDR3 contains 14 residues.

The genes are TRBV5-1 and TRBJ2-1; 11 bases line up with TRBD2. The CDR3 covers 14 residues. The V and J ends lost 5 bases and 9 bases, in that order; junction bases with no gene match: 7. Per germline, CDR1 SGHRS and CDR2 YFSETQ. CDR3 loop: CASSVLAGESEQFF. In DNA, the CDR3 is TGCGCCAGCAGTGTACTAGCGGGGGAGAGTGAGCAGTTCTTC.

This clone has a single count. The rearrangement uses TRBV2 and TRBJ1-6; 8 bases match TRBD1. Germline V gene data show CDR1 as SNHLY and CDR2 as FYNNEI. The trim removed 7 bases at V and 6 bases at J, leaving 11 bases unmatched. The CDR3 spans 16 residues. The CDR3 loop is CASNLQGVRGNSPLHF. CDR3 nucleotides: TGTGCCAGCAATTTACAGGGGGTTAGGGGTAATTCACCCCTCCACTTT.

Turning to this clone: The sample contains more than one DNA sequence encoding this CDR3. The genes are TRBV19 and TRBJ2-5; D is perhaps TRBD1 or TRBD2 (6 bases each). Trimming took off 2 bases at V and 3 bases at J, with 10 bases between the two ends. This CDR3 has 14 residues. Germline CDR1 is LNHDA and CDR2 is SQIVND (reference sequence). CDR3 region: CASSIRRGEETQYF. The CDR3 DNA sequence: TGTGCCAGTAGTATAAGAAGGGGGGAAGAGACCCAGTACTTC.

The genes are TRBV7-9 and TRBJ1-1; D not certain. The V gene's germline CDR1 is SEHNR and CDR2 FQNEAQ (reference sequence). This CDR3 is 14 amino acids long. V shed 7 bases and J shed 1 base, with 13 bases lying between them. In nucleotides, the CDR3 is TGTGCCAGCACCGCTCCGGCCAGGAACACTGAAGCTTTCTTT. Translated, it gives CASTAPARNTEAFF.

The V and J genes are TRBV6-2 or TRBV6-3 and TRBJ1-2; no firm D call. Looked up from germline, CDR1 is MNHEY and CDR2 is SVGEGT. V was shortened by 7 bases and J by 8 bases, with 20 bases between the two germline ends. This CDR3 is built from 14 residues. CDR3 amino acids: CASNPTTDSGGYTF. The CDR3, as DNA: TGTGCCAGCAACCCTACGACCGACTCGGGAGGCTACACCTTC.

This rearrangement joins TRBV28 to TRBJ1-2; the match to TRBD1 covers 9 bases. The CDR3 covers 14 residues. Germline CDR1 is MDHEN and CDR2 is SYDVKM. The trim removed 6 bases at V and 0 bases at J, leaving 2 bases unmatched. In nucleotides, the CDR3 is TGTGCCAGCAGCACAGGGGGCTCTAACTATGGCTACACCTTC. It encodes CASSTGGSNYGYTF.

The chain uses TRBV30 and TRBJ1-2; 7 nucleotides agree with TRBD1. J lost 6 bases, V lost 3 bases, and 1 base had no gene match. Germline-derived CDR1 and CDR2 are GTSNPN and SVGIG (reference sequence). The CDR3 has 11 residues. The CDR3 DNA sequence: TGTGCCTGGAGCAGGGGGAATGGCTACACCTTC. Protein: CAWSRGNGYTF.

V usage is TRBV4-2 and J usage is TRBJ2-3; D call uncertain. The germline V and J ends were trimmed by 0 bases and 1 base, with 11 bases remaining between them. In germline, CDR1 is LGHNA, CDR2 YNFKEQ. The CDR3 runs to 16 residues. This CDR3 reads CASSQEAARGTDTQYF. DNA of the CDR3: TGTGCCAGCAGCCAAGAGGCCGCTCGGGGCACAGATACGCAGTATTTT.

This chain uses TRBV28 with TRBJ1-1; no clear D. Between the trimmed V and J ends, which lost 3 bases and 0 bases, there was a span of 11 bases. The CDR3 is 15 residues long. The germline V gene has CDR1 MDHEN and CDR2 SYDVKM. The CDR3 sequence is CASSFPLGLNTEAFF. For the CDR3, the DNA is TGTGCCAGCAGTTTCCCATTAGGGCTGAACACTGAAGCTTTCTTT.

This chain joins TRBV6-4 and TRBJ1-5; D is unclear. CDR1 is MRHNA and CDR2 is SNTAGT in the germline V gene. The ends were cut back, 4 bases at V and 4 bases at J, with 8 bases in the middle. This CDR3 spans 13 amino acids. The DNA of the CDR3 is TGTGCCAGCAGTGTGACCGAAAATCAGCCCCAGCATTTT. This translates into CASSVTENQPQHF.

This clone has just a few counts. This chain connects TRBV19 to TRBJ1-5; 8 positions match TRBD1. Germline trimming cut 3 bases from V and 4 bases from J; bases unmatched to any gene: 17. Germline V gene sequence: CDR1 LNHDA, CDR2 SQIVND (reference sequence). This CDR3 spans 19 amino acids. CDR3 amino acids: CASSIFGLRTGYRNQPQHF. The CDR3 region has the DNA TGTGCCAGTAGTATTTTCGGTTTAAGGACAGGGTATCGGAATCAGCCCCAGCATTTT. Combining the CDR3 with reference TRBV19 and TRBJ1-5 gives the whole variable domain DGGITQSPKYLFRKEGQNVTLSCEQNLNHDAMYWYRQDPGQGLRLIYYSQIVNDFQKGDIAEGYSVSREKKESFPLTVTSAQKNPTAFYLCASSIFGLRTGYRNQPQHFGDGTRLSIL.

This sequence joins TRBV9 and TRBJ1-2; D remains unclear. Germline CDR1 reads SGDLS; CDR2 reads YYNGEE. V was shortened by 3 bases and J by 5 bases, with 14 bases between the two germline ends. The CDR3 sequence is 14 residues long. The CDR3, as DNA: TGTGCCAGCAGCGCTAGCACGGGTACTTATGGCTACACCTTC. Its translation is CASSASTGTYGYTF.

In this sample, this clone is medium-sized. The CDR3 loop reads CASSSRTRGSYNEQFF. Here the CDR3 DNA reads TGTGCCAGCAGCTCCCGTACGAGGGGGTCCTACAATGAGCAGTTCTTC. The chain couples TRBV11-3 to TRBJ2-1; TRBD1 is a possible D gene (6 bases). The CDR3 totals 16 residues. Germline values: CDR1 SGHNT, CDR2 YENEEA. Trimming stripped 4 bases from V and 1 base from J, with 14 bases between. Together with reference TRBV11-3 and TRBJ2-1, the CDR3 gives the full variable domain: EAGVVQSPRYKIIEKKQPVAFWCNPISGHNTLYWYLQNLGQGPELLIRYENEEAVDDSQLPKDRFSAERLKGVDSTLKIQPAELGDSAVYLCASSSRTRGSYNEQFFGPGTRLTVL.

The chain has TRBV11-3 and TRBJ1-1, with 9 bases aligning to TRBD1. Germline values: CDR1 SGHNT, CDR2 YENEEA. Trimming at V came to 5 bases and at J to 5 bases, leaving 6 bases not matched to a gene. The CDR3 spans 14 residues. The CDR3 nucleotides read TGTGCCAGCAGCCCTCGGGACAGGGCAACTGAAGCTTTCTTT. This translates into CASSPRDRATEAFF.

This chain uses TRBV28 with TRBJ2-7, with 7 positions matching TRBD2. Germline V CDR1 and CDR2: MDHEN, SYDVKM. Trimming at V came to 6 bases and at J to 0 bases, leaving 8 bases not matched to a gene. This CDR3 comprises 15 residues. In DNA, the CDR3 is TGTGCCAGCAGCTCCGGGGGAGGGGACTCCTACGAGCAGTACTTC. Its protein product is CASSSGGGDSYEQYF.

This clone occurred a few times. The rearrangement joins TRBV6-5 to TRBJ2-1, with D tentatively TRBD1 or TRBD2 (5 bases each). Looked up from germline, CDR1 is MNHEY and CDR2 is SVGAGI. CDR3 length: 13 amino acids. The V and J ends lost 6 bases and 9 bases respectively, with 15 bases between them. The CDR3 sequence is CASSLGAGSEQFF. The CDR3 DNA reads as TGTGCCAGCAGCCTTGGGGCAGGGAGTGAGCAGTTCTTC.

The chain is built from TRBV11-3 and TRBJ2-7; D is unclear. The CDR3 consists of 12 residues. Germline V gene lookup returns CDR1 SGHNT and CDR2 YENEEA. Trimming took off 3 bases at V and 5 bases at J, with 8 bases between the two ends. In nucleotides, the CDR3 is TGTGCCAGCAGCTTCCATGGGAACGAGCAGTACTTC. It codes for CASSFHGNEQYF.

This clone is a singleton in its sample. This chain connects TRBV29-1 to TRBJ1-1; 9 positions agree with TRBD1. V shed 6 bases, J shed 3 bases, and the junction held 5 bases outside the gene matches. Looked up from germline, CDR1 is SQVTM and CDR2 is ANQGSEA. This CDR3 is 13 amino acids long. CDR3 sequence reads: CSVRTGEYTEAFF. As DNA, the CDR3 is TGCAGCGTAAGGACAGGGGAGTACACTGAAGCTTTCTTT.

The genes are TRBV25-1 and TRBJ2-3, with 11 bases fitting TRBD1. Germline loops: CDR1 MGHDK, CDR2 SYGVNS. J was trimmed by 2 bases and V by 4 bases; bases with no gene match: 5. The CDR3 spans 16 residues. The CDR3 DNA follows: TGTGCCAGCAGTGCGGGACAGGGGGGATACACAGATACGCAGTATTTT. This sequence encodes CASSAGQGGYTDTQYF.

This sequence joins TRBV19 and TRBJ2-4; D uncertain. CDR1 and CDR2 from the germline V gene are LNHDA and SQIVND (reference sequence). The V end lost 3 bases, the J end lost 2 bases, and 11 bases lay between the germline ends. The CDR3 extends over 15 amino acids. Here the CDR3 DNA reads TGTGCCAGTAGTATTATAGCTCCAACCAAAAACATTCAGTACTTC. Protein sequence: CASSIIAPTKNIQYF.

V usage is TRBV27 and J usage is TRBJ1-4; 7 bases are shared with TRBD1. V lost 5 bases to trimming and J lost 3 bases; unmatched junction nucleotides: 6. The CDR3 sequence is 15 residues long. Germline CDR1 reads MNHEY; CDR2 reads SMNVEV (reference sequence). CDR3 sequence reads: CASSAKGASNEKLFF. CDR3 in DNA: TGTGCCAGCAGTGCCAAGGGGGCTTCTAATGAAAAACTGTTTTTT.

This clone was seen a single time. The rearrangement uses TRBV7-8 and TRBJ1-2; TRBD1 aligns across 7 bases. The CDR3 runs 14 residues. Germline CDR1 and CDR2: SGHVS and FQNEAQ. Trimming took 5 bases from V and 6 from J; bases not matched to a gene: 9. CDR3 sequence: CASSRVRDRDGYTF. The DNA of the CDR3 is TGTGCCAGCAGCCGGGTACGGGACAGAGATGGCTACACCTTC.

This clone has only a few counts. J is TRBJ1-5 and V is TRBV6-1; 8 positions match TRBD1. Per germline, CDR1 MNHNS and CDR2 SASEGT. The J segment lost 7 bases and the V segment lost 2 bases, leaving 7 bases of the junction unmatched. This CDR3 contains 15 residues. CDR3: CASSEQAGGRQPQHF. The CDR3 DNA follows: TGTGCCAGCAGTGAACAGGCAGGGGGCAGGCAGCCCCAGCATTTT.